Below are 15 T cell receptor beta chains sequenced from a single sample in a study of Ad26.COV2.S vaccination and SARS-CoV-2 variants. Assay used: immunoSEQ multiplex PCR; TCRdb lists only in-frame clones, some missing. The sample has just over 350,000 clones, around 84% seen once. Treatment meaning: roughly 20 received Ad26.COV2.S at low or high dose, single or two shots; 5 received placebo; per-sample allocation not given. Day 63 after the first injection of vaccine or placebo was the sampling time. The sequencing used peripheral blood, collected in a trial of Ad26.COV2.S vaccine versus placebo. All receptors derive from a person aged 18-65 years who received the Ad26.COV2.S COVID-19 vaccine or a placebo.

The table lists this clone with a count of one. This chain joins TRBV15 and TRBJ1-6; D may be TRBD1 (5 bases). CDR1 LNHNV and CDR2 YYDKDF come from the germline V gene (reference sequence). The CDR3 covers 14 residues. Trimming shortened V by 5 bases and J by 6 bases, and 11 bases separated the two germline ends. The CDR3: CATSRGRINSPLHF. The CDR3 region has the DNA TGTGCCACCAGCCGGGGACGGATTAATTCACCCCTCCACTTT.

The rearrangement uses TRBV30 and TRBJ1-1; D call uncertain. The CDR3 loop spans 12 amino acids. Germline values: CDR1 GTSNPN, CDR2 SVGIG (reference sequence). CDR3 nucleotides: TGTGCGGTAGACGAGATGAACACTGAAGCTTTCTTT. Its protein product is CAVDEMNTEAFF.

This clone showed up just once. J is TRBJ2-1 and V is TRBV24-1; TRBD2 agrees at 9 bases. The CDR3 totals 14 residues. Germline V CDR1 and CDR2: KGHDR, SFDVKD. V lost 9 bases, J lost 5 bases, and 7 bases stayed unmatched. CDR3 in amino acids: CATHSGSGHNEQFF. In nucleotides, the CDR3 is TGTGCCACCCATAGCGGGAGTGGGCACAATGAGCAGTTCTTC.

V and J are TRBV7-6 and TRBJ2-3; D gene uncertain. Germline V gene data show CDR1 as SGHVS and CDR2 as FNYEAQ. Trimming removed 5 bases from V and 6 bases from J, with 12 bases in between. The CDR3 is made up of 13 amino acids. The CDR3 sequence is CASSQGTLDTQYF. The CDR3 nucleotides read TGTGCCAGCAGCCAAGGTACTTTGGATACGCAGTATTTT.

The chain couples TRBV9 to TRBJ2-5; 10 bases fit TRBD2. The germline CDR1 and CDR2 sequences are SGDLS and YYNGEE. The CDR3 runs 15 residues. V lost 2 bases, J lost 4 bases, and 5 bases stayed unmatched. The CDR3 bases are TGTGCCAGCAGCGTCCGAGCGGGGGGGCCAGAGACCCAGTACTTC. Translating gives CASSVRAGGPETQYF.

The chain has TRBV9 and TRBJ2-7; 7 positions agree with TRBD2. Per the germline V gene, CDR1 is SGDLS and CDR2 is YYNGEE. V was clipped by 7 bases and J by 6 bases; unmatched bases: 7. The CDR3 is 12 residues long. This CDR3 reads CASSTSNSEQYF. CDR3 sequence (DNA): TGTGCCAGCTCGACTAGCAACTCCGAGCAGTACTTC.

V gene TRBV5-1 combines with J gene TRBJ1-6; the match to TRBD1 covers 8 bases. Germline assignment: CDR1 SGHRS and CDR2 YFSETQ. V shed 9 bases, J shed 8 bases, and the junction held 7 bases outside the gene matches. The CDR3 length is 13 residues. CDR3 in DNA: TGCGCCACCCGACAGGGGTCGGATTCACCCCTCCACTTT. Residues: CATRQGSDSPLHF.

The V call is TRBV7-9, the J call TRBJ1-1; D remains ambiguous. Trimming stripped 3 bases from V and 3 bases from J, with 8 bases between. The CDR3 has 13 amino acids. CDR1 and CDR2 from the germline V gene are SEHNR and FQNEAQ (reference sequence). The CDR3 coding sequence is TGTGCCAGCAGCTTGGGTCCAGACACTGAAGCTTTCTTT. It is translated as CASSLGPDTEAFF. The whole variable domain, filled in from reference TRBV7-9 and TRBJ1-1, reads DTGVSQNPRHKITKRGQNVTFRCDPISEHNRLYWYRQTLGQGPEFLTYFQNEAQLEKSRLLSDRFSAERPKGSFSTLEIQRTEQGDSAMYLCASSLGPDTEAFFGQGTRLTVV.

V gene TRBV4-3 combines with J gene TRBJ1-1, with no clear D. Trimming cost V 1 base and J 0 bases, with 12 bases left between them. CDR1 and CDR2 (germline): LGHNA, YSLEER. The CDR3 sequence is 16 residues long. The CDR3 region has the DNA TGCGCCAGCAGCCAAGGAGCCTCACAGTTGAACACTGAAGCTTTCTTT. Translating gives CASSQGASQLNTEAFF.

V gene TRBV2 combines with J gene TRBJ1-2, with 9 positions matching TRBD1. CDR1 SNHLY and CDR2 FYNNEI come from the germline V gene. The CDR3 sequence is 23 residues long. Trimming removed 5 bases from V and 3 bases from J; junction bases left unmatched: 31. The CDR3 protein is CASSLWDREDPRQGGLGHYGYTF. The CDR3 coding sequence is TGTGCCAGCAGTCTGTGGGACAGGGAAGATCCACGACAGGGAGGGCTTGGGCACTATGGCTACACCTTC.

This rearrangement joins TRBV28 to TRBJ1-2, with D maybe TRBD1 (5 bases). V was clipped by 5 bases and J by 4 bases, with 5 bases between them. Germline V gives CDR1 MDHEN, CDR2 SYDVKM. The length of the CDR3 is 11 residues. The CDR3 sequence is CASSTGYGYTF. CDR3 sequence (DNA): TGTGCCAGCAGTACAGGCTATGGCTACACCTTC.

This chain links TRBV18 with TRBJ2-5; 15 bases align to TRBD2. CDR1 and CDR2 from the germline V gene are KGHSH and LQKENI. With V trimmed by 2 bases and J by 2 bases, 6 bases remained unmatched. The CDR3 length is 18 residues. Written as DNA, the CDR3 is TGTGCCAGCTCACCAAGGACTAGCGGGGGGGCGTGGCAAGAGACCCAGTACTTC. This encodes CASSPRTSGGAWQETQYF.

The chain combines TRBV5-4 with TRBJ2-1, with TRBD1 matching over 8 bases. Trimming at V came to 4 bases and at J to 7 bases, leaving 10 bases not matched to a gene. The CDR3 has 15 amino acids. Germline V gene lookup returns CDR1 SGHNT and CDR2 YYREEE (reference sequence). The CDR3 region is CASSLPGTGYNEQFF. The DNA for the CDR3 is TGTGCCAGCAGCCTACCCGGGACAGGATATAATGAGCAGTTCTTC. Combining the CDR3 with reference TRBV5-4 and TRBJ2-1 gives the whole variable domain ETGVTQSPTHLIKTRGQQVTLRCSSQSGHNTVSWYQQALGQGPQFIFQYYREEENGRGNFPPRFSGLQFPNYSSELNVNALELDDSALYLCASSLPGTGYNEQFFGPGTRLTVL.

V usage is TRBV3-1 (or the pseudogene TRBV3-2) and J usage is TRBJ2-5, with 10 bases lining up with TRBD2. This CDR3 is 19 amino acids long. Germline lookup yields CDR1 LGHDT and CDR2 YNNKEL (reference sequence). V was clipped by 0 bases and J by 0 bases; unmatched bases: 10. CDR3 sequence (DNA): TGTGCCAGCAGCCAAGATCGACTAGCGGGCCGAGGGGACCAAGAGACCCAGTACTTC. Translation: CASSQDRLAGRGDQETQYF.

The chain uses TRBV4-3 and TRBJ1-2; no firm D call. V dropped 0 bases and J dropped 4 bases, with 12 bases sitting between them. There are 15 residues in the CDR3. Germline V gene lookup returns CDR1 LGHNA and CDR2 YSLEER. The CDR3 spells CASSQDLGHFYGYTF. The CDR3 region has the DNA TGCGCCAGCAGCCAAGATTTGGGTCACTTCTATGGCTACACCTTC.